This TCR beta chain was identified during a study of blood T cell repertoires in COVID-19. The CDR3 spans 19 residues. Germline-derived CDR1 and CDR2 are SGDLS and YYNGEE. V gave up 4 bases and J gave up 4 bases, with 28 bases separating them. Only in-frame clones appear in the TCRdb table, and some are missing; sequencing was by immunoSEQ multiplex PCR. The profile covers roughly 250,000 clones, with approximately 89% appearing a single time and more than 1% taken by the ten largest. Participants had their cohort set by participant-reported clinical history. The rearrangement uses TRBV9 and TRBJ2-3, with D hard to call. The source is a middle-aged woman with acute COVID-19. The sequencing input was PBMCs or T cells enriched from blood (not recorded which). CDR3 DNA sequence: TGTGCCAGCAGCTTGACTGGCGGCAACCTTTTGAACGGCGCAGATACGCAGTATTTT. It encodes CASSLTGGNLLNGADTQYF.